This entry lists 5 T cell receptor beta chains sequenced from one sample in a study of T cell changes during pregnancy in multiple sclerosis. TCRdb's copy holds only in-frame clones and misses some; the assay was immunoSEQ multiplex PCR. The sample records approximately 98,000 clones, approximately 90% being singletons. This specimen was peripheral blood, taken after pregnancy. The receptor set was obtained from a female donor in good health, enrolled as a control in a pregnancy study.

This rearrangement joins TRBV13 to TRBJ2-1; D is unresolved. V was clipped by 2 bases and J by 5 bases, with 16 bases between them. CDR1 is PRHDT, CDR2 FYEKMQ, per germline (reference sequence). The CDR3 is 16 residues long. CDR3 DNA sequence: TGTGCCAGCAGCTTATTGACCACGCGGCTCCACAATGAGCAGTTCTTC. Translation gives CASSLLTTRLHNEQFF.

The rearrangement links TRBV6-6 to TRBJ2-1; the match to TRBD2 covers 8 bases. Germline lookup yields CDR1 MNHNY and CDR2 SVGAGI (reference sequence). The CDR3 runs to 13 residues. This CDR3 reads CAAWSGGNNEQFF. CDR3 coding DNA: TGTGCAGCATGGAGCGGGGGAAACAATGAGCAGTTCTTC.

The chain combines TRBV18 with TRBJ1-5, with unresolved D. V lost 0 bases to trimming and J lost 0 bases, with 3 bases between them. Germline-derived CDR1 and CDR2 are KGHSH and LQKENI. The CDR3 loop spans 14 amino acids. This CDR3 reads CASSPPYSNQPQHF. The DNA of the CDR3 is TGTGCCAGCTCACCACCCTATAGCAATCAGCCCCAGCATTTT.

This clone was recorded only once. The V call is TRBV5-4, the J call TRBJ2-1, with D perhaps matching TRBD2 (6 bases). CDR3 length: 15 residues. Trimming removed 4 bases at V and 6 bases at J, with 17 bases between. Germline loops: CDR1 SGHNT, CDR2 YYREEE (reference sequence). The CDR3 reads CASSPRGSGTNEQFF. As DNA, the CDR3 is TGTGCCAGCAGCCCCCGGGGTAGCGGAACCAATGAGCAGTTCTTC.

This clone was seen only once. The V gene is TRBV5-1, the J gene TRBJ2-5; TRBD1 matches 9 bases. This CDR3 is built from 15 residues. V lost 0 bases, J lost 5 bases, and 5 bases stayed unmatched. Germline V lookup: CDR1 SGHRS, CDR2 YFSETQ. CDR3 sequence: CASSLDRGRSETQYF. DNA for the CDR3: TGCGCCAGCAGCTTGGACAGGGGGCGGTCGGAGACCCAGTACTTC.